One and the same sample provided the 12 T cell receptor beta chains below, sequenced in a study of T cells in Graves' hyperthyroidism and ophthalmopathy (dated 2019 in TCRdb). The method behind the library was multiplex PCR. Sequencing took place on an Illumina HiSeq 2000. The TCR beta CDR3 regions were amplified from the RNA transcripts. A first-round RT-PCR of the TCR CDR3 used the HTBI primer set with the Qiagen OneStep RT-PCR kit. Using fastp at Q25 and MiXCR, TCRdb reprocessed the public reads and kept productive beta chains. Each CDR3 protein appears once, grouped with its most common genes and DNA. Present in this sample are about 250,000 distinct CDR3 sequences, approximately 23% of which were seen just once. The top ten hold approximately 35% of the sample. Sequencing input: blood. These receptors came from a woman aged 40 to 50 with Graves' ophthalmopathy.

V is TRBV6-1 and J is TRBJ1-1, with D maybe TRBD1 (6 bases). Trimming removed 5 bases from V and 11 bases from J, with 15 bases in between. Looked up from germline, CDR1 is MNHNS and CDR2 is SASEGT. The CDR3 totals 12 residues. The CDR3 loop is CASSPAQGRAFF. In DNA form, the CDR3 reads TGTGCCAGCAGTCCCGCGCAGGGGAGGGCTTTCTTT.

This clonotype occurred many times. CDR3 sequence reads: CASSDPGRSNQPQHF. The DNA for the CDR3 is TGTGCCAGCAGTGATCCGGGACGCAGCAATCAGCCCCAGCATTTT. The V call is TRBV6-1, the J call TRBJ1-5; possibly TRBD1 for D (5 bases). V was pared by 3 bases and J by 1 base, with 10 bases between. Germline V CDR1 and CDR2: MNHNS, SASEGT. This CDR3 comprises 15 residues.

This clonotype has at least ten counts. The chain has TRBV6-1 and TRBJ1-2; D gene ambiguous. Trimming removed 2 bases from V and 0 bases from J, with 10 bases in between. Germline-derived CDR1 and CDR2 are MNHNS and SASEGT. The CDR3 is made up of 15 amino acids. The CDR3 region has the DNA TGTGCCAGCAGTGAATTAGGCGGGGCTAACTATGGCTACACCTTC. Translated, it gives CASSELGGANYGYTF.

This clonotype was counted at least ten times. The chain employs TRBV19 and TRBJ2-2; 7 positions agree with TRBD2. With 7 bases clipped from V and 6 bases from J, the junction kept 11 bases outside the gene matches. The V gene's germline CDR1 is LNHDA and CDR2 SQIVND (reference sequence). CDR3 length equals 15 residues. The CDR3 sequence: CASTLSPLASGELFF. CDR3 nucleotide sequence: TGTGCCAGTACCCTGTCCCCACTAGCGTCCGGGGAGCTGTTTTTT.

This chain uses TRBV11-2 with TRBJ2-7, with D uncertain. Looked up from germline, CDR1 is SGHAT and CDR2 is FQNNGV. V was trimmed by 1 base and J by 3 bases, leaving 16 bases between them. CDR3 length equals 16 residues. CDR3 sequence (DNA): TGTGCCAGCAGCTTAGGACAAACCCGTGAACTCTACGAGCAGTACTTC. It is translated as CASSLGQTRELYEQYF.

This clonotype was counted ten times or more. This sequence may be a read error, since a much larger clone differs from it by one base. The chain carries TRBV12-3 or TRBV12-4 and TRBJ2-5; 7 bases are shared with TRBD2. The V gene end was trimmed by 1 base and the J gene end by 2 bases; junction bases not matched to a gene: 4. This CDR3 contains 15 residues. For the CDR3, the DNA is TGTGCCAGCAGTTTAGGGCCTAGCGGACAAGAGACCCAGTACTTC. Amino acids: CASSLGPSGQETQYF.

This clonotype was seen just once. V is TRBV12-3 or TRBV12-4 and J is TRBJ2-5; 12 nucleotides line up with TRBD2. J gave up 2 bases and V 3 bases, and 4 bases lay outside the gene matches. This CDR3 has 16 residues. In nucleotides, the CDR3 is TGTGCCAGCAGTTTTTCCCTAGCGGGGGGGCAAGAGACCCAGTACTTC. Translated: CASSFSLAGGQETQYF.

This clonotype was observed many times. This chain connects TRBV7-3 to TRBJ1-1; 7 bases are shared with TRBD1. After removal of 5 bases from V and 5 bases from J, the junction contained 5 bases not matched to a gene. Germline CDR1 reads SGHTA; CDR2 reads FQGTGA. The CDR3 is 13 amino acids. In nucleotides, the CDR3 is TGTGCCAGCAGCCTTCTGACAGGGACTGAAGCTTTCTTT. This codes for CASSLLTGTEAFF. The whole variable domain, filled in from reference TRBV7-3 and TRBJ1-1, reads GAGVSQTPSNKVTEKGKYVELRCDPISGHTALYWYRQSLGQGPEFLIYFQGTGAADDSGLPNDRFFAVRPEGSVSTLKIQRTERGDSAVYLCASSLLTGTEAFFGQGTRLTVV.

This clonotype has ten or more counts. The chain combines TRBV2 with TRBJ2-4; D gene uncertain. The CDR3 is made up of 12 amino acids. Germline V gene sequence: CDR1 SNHLY, CDR2 FYNNEI. V gave up 8 bases and J gave up 3 bases, with 8 bases separating them. This CDR3 is CASGVHKNIQYF. As DNA, the CDR3 is TGTGCCAGCGGTGTACACAAAAACATTCAGTACTTC.

This clonotype occurred many times. V gene TRBV5-4 combines with J gene TRBJ2-5; 13 positions match TRBD2. The CDR3 is 19 residues long. Germline loops: CDR1 SGHNT, CDR2 YYREEE (reference sequence). The V gene end was trimmed by 6 bases and the J gene end by 2 bases; junction bases not matched to a gene: 16. This CDR3 is CASISLGEGTSGDQETQYF. DNA of the CDR3: TGTGCCAGCATCTCCTTGGGGGAAGGGACTAGCGGGGATCAAGAGACCCAGTACTTC.

This clonotype has a count of ten or more. The chain is built from TRBV24-1 and TRBJ2-2; TRBD2 agrees at 9 bases. V gave up 7 bases and J gave up 5 bases; unmatched junction bases: 13. The germline CDR1 and CDR2 sequences are KGHDR and SFDVKD. The CDR3 contains 17 residues. The CDR3 sequence: CATSPTGREGGTGELFF. DNA of the CDR3: TGTGCCACCAGCCCAACGGGGCGGGAGGGGGGAACCGGGGAGCTGTTTTTT.

In its sample, this clonotype was seen many times. V usage is TRBV7-3 and J usage is TRBJ1-1; D unclear. The germline gives CDR1 SGHTA, CDR2 FQGTGA. Trimming removed 6 bases from V and 1 base from J, with 12 bases in between. CDR3 length equals 14 residues. CDR3 loop: CASRPDGSNTEAFF. CDR3 in DNA: TGTGCCAGCAGACCGGACGGATCGAACACTGAAGCTTTCTTT.